This T cell receptor beta chain was identified during a study of blood T cells in healthy people across ages. Points from the study as a whole: Naive T cell percentage showed a strong correlation with the diversity of TCR beta.

Trimming shortened V by 6 bases and J by 4 bases, and 12 bases separated the two germline ends. The CDR3 loop spans 13 amino acids. Per the germline V gene, CDR1 is ENHRY and CDR2 is SYGVKD. Then a second PCR, running roughly 7 to 11 cycles, was carried out with a sample-barcoded 5' primer and a J-beta primer mix. One entry per CDR3 protein results from TCRdb running MiXCR on the 5' RACE reads. The data hold approximately 1.5 million distinct CDR3 sequences, with 30% to 40% observed a single time. With regard to this clonotype: Antigen specificity is unknown.

The TCR comes from a woman aged 25 to 39 in good health. The J gene is TRBJ1-2, the V gene TRBV10-3; TRBD1 might be the D (6 bases). Sequenced: blood. The chain's CDR3 is CAIRESGAYGYTF. The CDR3, as DNA: TGTGCCATCAGGGAATCAGGGGCCTATGGCTACACCTTC.